This TCR beta chain comes out of a study of Ad26.COV2.S vaccination and SARS-CoV-2 variants. V was pared by 3 bases and J by 0 bases, with 11 bases between. Germline V gives CDR1 SGDLS, CDR2 YYNGEE. This CDR3 region has 15 residues. This sample's treatment: some 20 received Ad26.COV2.S at low or high dose, single or two shots; about 5 received placebo; per-sample allocation not given. Day 63 after the first vaccine or placebo injection was the time point for sampling. This vaccine is an Ad26 vector that expresses the Wuhan-strain SARS-CoV-2 spike. The data were produced by immunoSEQ multiplex PCR, yet TCRdb's version contains in-frame clones alone and is incomplete. The table shows over 400,000 clones, with about 90% occurring only once.

The clonotype originates from a person aged 18-65 years who received the Ad26.COV2.S COVID-19 vaccine or a placebo. The V and J genes are TRBV9 and TRBJ2-3; D unresolved. Sequenced here: peripheral blood, sampled in a trial of Ad26.COV2.S vaccine versus placebo. Here the CDR3 DNA reads TGTGCCAGCAGCGGCTCCAGGTTTAGCACAGATACGCAGTATTTT. Translation: CASSGSRFSTDTQYF.